What follows are 26 T cell receptor beta chains derived from one specimen sequenced in a study of T cell changes during pregnancy in multiple sclerosis. This table comes from immunoSEQ multiplex PCR, and its TCRdb copy is limited to in-frame clones, with some not included. The sample has some 80,000 clones, about 91% seen once. The specimen comprised peripheral blood, sampled before pregnancy. The origin of the receptors is a female donor with multiple sclerosis, enrolled in a pregnancy study.

The chain recombines TRBV5-6 with TRBJ2-7; TRBD2 matches 8 bases. This CDR3 is built from 13 residues. V trimming: 3 bases; J trimming: 5 bases; junction bases outside the gene matches: 4. Germline CDR1 is SGHDT and CDR2 is YYEEEE. CDR3 nucleotides: TGTGCCAGCAGCTCCGGGAGGGCCCACGAGCAGTACTTC. This codes for CASSSGRAHEQYF. Full variable domain (rest looked up from reference TRBV5-6 and TRBJ2-7): DAGVTQSPTHLIKTRGQQVTLRCSPKSGHDTVSWYQQALGQGPQFIFQYYEEEERQRGNFPDRFSGHQFPNYSSELNVNALLLGDSALYLCASSSGRAHEQYFGPGTRLTVT.

This clone was counted a single time. V gene TRBV6-5 combines with J gene TRBJ1-5, with TRBD1 matching 7 bases. The junction had 1 base not matched to a gene; V was cut back by 0 bases and J by 2 bases. The CDR3 consists of 15 residues. Looked up from germline, CDR1 is MNHEY and CDR2 is SVGAGI. The CDR3 sequence is CASSYSGTGNQPQHF. The CDR3, as DNA: TGTGCCAGCAGTTACTCGGGGACAGGCAATCAGCCCCAGCATTTT.

The chain uses TRBV7-2 and TRBJ2-5; 10 nucleotides agree with TRBD2. The CDR3 extends over 14 amino acids. Trimming cost V 5 bases and J 4 bases; bases outside gene matches: 4. CDR1 SGHTA and CDR2 FQGNSA come from the germline V gene. DNA for the CDR3: TGTGCCAGCAGCCGGAGACTAGCGGGAGAGACCCAGTACTTC. Translated, it gives CASSRRLAGETQYF.

The chain has TRBV6-5 and TRBJ1-2; possibly TRBD1 for D (6 bases). V was trimmed by 7 bases and J by 3 bases, leaving 12 bases between them. The CDR3 runs 13 residues. CDR1 and CDR2 (germline): MNHEY, SVGAGI. This chain's CDR3 is CASIGYRDYGYTF. Written as DNA, the CDR3 is TGTGCCAGCATCGGCTACAGGGACTATGGCTACACCTTC.

The CDR3: CASSRGGVTYEQYF. The CDR3 DNA sequence: TGTGCCAGTAGTCGAGGGGGCGTCACCTACGAGCAGTACTTC. The rearrangement uses TRBV19 and TRBJ2-7; 7 bases line up with TRBD1. The CDR3 is 14 residues long. J lost 2 bases, V lost 5 bases, and 6 bases had no gene match. CDR1 is LNHDA, CDR2 SQIVND, per germline (reference sequence).

The chain employs TRBV20-1 and TRBJ2-5, with a weak D call TRBD2 (5 bases). The germline gives CDR1 DFQATT, CDR2 SNEGSKA (reference sequence). The CDR3 covers 11 residues. V was pared by 7 bases and J by 5 bases, with 11 bases between. CDR3 residues: CSVDSAETQYF. The CDR3 DNA is TGCAGTGTAGATAGCGCGGAGACCCAGTACTTC.

The table lists this clone with a few counts. The chain is built from TRBV10-2 and TRBJ1-1; D remains unclear. V gave up 0 bases and J gave up 6 bases, with 5 bases separating them. The germline CDR1 and CDR2 sequences are WSHSY and SAAADI. The CDR3 loop spans 12 amino acids. This chain's CDR3 is CASSESAAEAFF. The CDR3, as DNA: TGCGCCAGCAGTGAGTCGGCCGCTGAAGCTTTCTTT.

The rearrangement joins TRBV19 to TRBJ2-3, with D tentatively TRBD1 (6 bases). The CDR3 has 16 amino acids. Germline CDR1 is LNHDA and CDR2 is SQIVND (reference sequence). Trimming removed 5 bases from V and 1 base from J, with 16 bases in between. In nucleotides, the CDR3 is TGTGCCAGTAGTGGCAGGGGCGGCGGAGGCACAGATACGCAGTATTTT. It specifies CASSGRGGGGTDTQYF.

The gene calls are TRBV5-1 and TRBJ2-1, with 7 bases fitting TRBD2. CDR1 and CDR2 from the germline V gene are SGHRS and YFSETQ. This CDR3 has 14 amino acids. The J segment lost 5 bases and the V segment lost 1 base, leaving 3 bases of the junction unmatched. CDR3 residues: CASSLRLADNEQFF. CDR3 nucleotide sequence: TGCGCCAGCAGCTTGAGACTAGCTGACAATGAGCAGTTCTTC.

The chain employs TRBV11-2 and TRBJ2-2; 9 bases are shared with TRBD2. This CDR3 is built from 16 residues. Trimming removed 5 bases from V and 7 bases from J; junction bases left unmatched: 11. The germline CDR1 and CDR2 sequences are SGHAT and FQNNGV. CDR3 bases: TGTGCCAGCAGCCCACGGACTAGCGCGGAGTACGGGGAGCTGTTTTTT. Protein product: CASSPRTSAEYGELFF.

The chain links TRBV19 to TRBJ2-1; 11 bases are a match to TRBD2. Trimming at V came to 3 bases and at J to 3 bases, leaving 7 bases not matched to a gene. CDR3 size: 17 residues. Germline assignment: CDR1 LNHDA and CDR2 SQIVND (reference sequence). CDR3 sequence (DNA): TGTGCCAGTAGTATGTCGGTTGGGACTAGCGGCTACAATGAGCAGTTCTTC. Protein: CASSMSVGTSGYNEQFF.

This clone was seen more than once but under ten times. V usage is TRBV14 and J usage is TRBJ1-1; tentative D call: TRBD1 (5 bases). Deletions cut 1 base from V and 3 bases from J, with 12 bases between. Germline CDR1 and CDR2: SGHDN and FVKESK. The CDR3 runs 15 residues. CDR3 residues: CASSQVQGVYTEAFF. The CDR3 bases are TGTGCCAGCAGCCAAGTACAAGGGGTGTACACTGAAGCTTTCTTT.

The chain has TRBV27 and TRBJ2-1; D may be TRBD2 (5 bases). V lost 5 bases to trimming and J lost 6 bases, with 11 bases between them. This CDR3 region has 13 residues. Per germline, CDR1 MNHEY and CDR2 SMNVEV (reference sequence). This chain's CDR3 is CASSGGLSNEQFF. The CDR3 nucleotides read TGTGCCAGCAGTGGCGGGTTAAGCAATGAGCAGTTCTTC.

This chain joins TRBV7-2 and TRBJ1-1; a weak D match, TRBD1 (5 bases). Trimming stripped 3 bases from V and 1 base from J, with 6 bases between. The CDR3 is made up of 13 amino acids. CDR1 SGHTA and CDR2 FQGNSA come from the germline V gene. The CDR3 region has the DNA TGTGCCAGCAGCTTGCAGGGGAACACTGAAGCTTTCTTT. Translating it yields CASSLQGNTEAFF. The full variable domain, in which reference TRBV7-2 and TRBJ1-1 provide the parts outside the CDR3, is GAGVSQSPSNKVTEKGKDVELRCDPISGHTALYWYRQSLGQGLEFLIYFQGNSAPDKSGLPSDRFSAERTGGSVSTLTIQRTQQEDSAVYLCASSLQGNTEAFFGQGTRLTVV.

The V and J genes are TRBV6-6 and TRBJ2-5; possible D gene TRBD1, 6 bases. The CDR3 has 14 amino acids. The V gene lost 4 bases and the J gene lost 1 base, with 10 bases spanning the gap. Germline values: CDR1 MNHNY, CDR2 SVGAGI (reference sequence). CDR3 in amino acids: CASSSTDSQETQYF. CDR3 DNA sequence: TGTGCCAGCAGTTCCACGGACAGCCAAGAGACCCAGTACTTC.

The chain recombines TRBV6-6 with TRBJ2-6; D might be TRBD1 (6 bases). Trimming removed 6 bases from V and 4 bases from J, with 13 bases in between. CDR3 size: 15 residues. Germline V gene lookup returns CDR1 MNHNY and CDR2 SVGAGI (reference sequence). The CDR3 DNA follows: TGTGCCAGCAGGGGGGCAGGGGTAGGGGCCAACGTCCTGACTTTC. Encoded protein: CASRGAGVGANVLTF.

J is TRBJ2-7 and V is TRBV27; 9 bases map to TRBD1. The CDR3 loop spans 17 amino acids. J was trimmed by 0 bases and V by 0 bases; bases with no gene match: 6. Germline-derived CDR1 and CDR2 are MNHEY and SMNVEV (reference sequence). This CDR3 is CASSLSKQGASSYEQYF. CDR3 sequence (DNA): TGTGCCAGCAGTTTATCAAAACAGGGGGCGAGCTCCTACGAGCAGTACTTC.

As DNA, the CDR3 is TGTGCCAGCAGCAAAGGAAGGGGTCCTAGCGGGAGATTTTACGAGCAGTACTTC. Protein: CASSKGRGPSGRFYEQYF. J is TRBJ2-7 and V is TRBV21-1; the D call TRBD2 from the table was never checked on the DNA. TRBV21-1 is designated a pseudogene. CDR3 length equals 18 residues.

The rearrangement uses TRBV5-1 and TRBJ1-1; no clear D. CDR1 is SGHRS and CDR2 is YFSETQ in the germline V gene. Trimming took 0 bases from V and 1 from J, leaving 4 bases between them. This CDR3 has 13 amino acids. CDR3 in amino acids: CASSLAGNTEAFF. CDR3 bases: TGCGCCAGCAGCTTGGCAGGGAACACTGAAGCTTTCTTT.

This chain connects TRBV7-9 to TRBJ1-1; 9 bases fit TRBD1. With 6 bases clipped from V and 3 bases from J, the junction kept 14 bases outside the gene matches. Germline CDR1 is SEHNR and CDR2 is FQNEAQ (reference sequence). There are 17 residues in the CDR3. CDR3 DNA: TGTGCCAGCAGTTTCCGTTTGAGGACAGGGGAGGACACTGAAGCTTTCTTT. This encodes CASSFRLRTGEDTEAFF.

A single count supports this clone. The V gene is TRBV29-1, the J gene TRBJ1-1, with TRBD1 as a possible D gene (5 bases). CDR1 is SQVTM and CDR2 is ANQGSEA in the germline V gene. V lost 4 bases and J lost 1, with 10 bases in between. The CDR3 covers 13 residues. The CDR3 DNA reads as TGCAGCGTTGGGGGCGTGAGGAACACTGAAGCTTTCTTT. This gives the protein CSVGGVRNTEAFF.

This clone was detected ten times or more. The same CDR3 is also encoded by other DNA sequences in this sample. This chain connects TRBV7-8 to TRBJ1-1, with a possible D match to TRBD1 (5 bases). Germline assignment: CDR1 SGHVS and CDR2 FQNEAQ. The CDR3 has 12 amino acids. Deletions cut 2 bases from V and 8 bases from J, with 9 bases between. The CDR3 here is CASSLTGFEAFF. The DNA of the CDR3 is TGTGCCAGCAGCTTAACAGGTTTCGAAGCTTTCTTT.

The chain carries TRBV2 and TRBJ2-3; TRBD2 matches 10 bases. Losses at the gene ends were 7 bases for V and 14 bases for J; bases not matched to a gene: 12. Per the germline V gene, CDR1 is SNHLY and CDR2 is FYNNEI. The CDR3 consists of 13 residues. The CDR3, as DNA: TGTGCCAGCATCGGACTAGCGGCCTCATTCTCGTATTTT. As protein: CASIGLAASFSYF.

The J gene is TRBJ1-5, the V gene TRBV29-1, with TRBD1 as a possible D gene (5 bases). In germline, CDR1 is SQVTM, CDR2 ANQGSEA. The length of the CDR3 is 13 residues. V lost 6 bases and J 0 bases, leaving 9 bases between the germline ends. The DNA of the CDR3 is TGCAGCGTACAGGAATATAGCAATCAGCCCCAGCATTTT. Its translation is CSVQEYSNQPQHF. Full variable domain (remainder filled in from reference TRBV29-1 and TRBJ1-5): SAVISQKPSRDICQRGTSLTIQCQVDSQVTMMFWYRQQPGQSLTLIATANQGSEATYESGFVIDKFPISRPNLTFSTLTVSNMSPEDSSIYLCSVQEYSNQPQHFGDGTRLSIL.

The CDR3 spells CSVVPNTEYEQYF. CDR3 DNA sequence: TGCAGCGTTGTTCCTAATACGGAGTACGAGCAGTACTTC. V gene TRBV29-1 combines with J gene TRBJ2-7; D call uncertain. The CDR3 length is 13 residues. CDR1 and CDR2 from the germline V gene are SQVTM and ANQGSEA. The ends were cut back, 4 bases at V and 4 bases at J, with 14 bases in the middle.

The gene calls are TRBV28 and TRBJ1-2; 8 nucleotides line up with TRBD1. V was clipped by 8 bases and J by 8 bases; unmatched bases: 28. Germline-derived CDR1 and CDR2 are MDHEN and SYDVKM. The CDR3 sequence is 19 residues long. In nucleotides, the CDR3 is TGTGCCAGCCGGACCTTTGTGGTCAGGGGGCAGTTCGATTCGAACGGCTACACCTTC. Protein: CASRTFVVRGQFDSNGYTF.